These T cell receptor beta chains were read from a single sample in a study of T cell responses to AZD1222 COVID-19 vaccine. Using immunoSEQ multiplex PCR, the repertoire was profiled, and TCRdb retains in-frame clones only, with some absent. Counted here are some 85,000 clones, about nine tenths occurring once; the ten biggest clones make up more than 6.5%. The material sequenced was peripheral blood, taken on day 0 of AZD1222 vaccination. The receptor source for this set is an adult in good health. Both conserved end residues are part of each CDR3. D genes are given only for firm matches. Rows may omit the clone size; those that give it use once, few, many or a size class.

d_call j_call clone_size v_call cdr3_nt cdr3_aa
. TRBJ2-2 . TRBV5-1 TGCGCCAGCAGCTTGGGAAACCCGGGCACCGGGGAGCTGTTTTTT CASSLGNPGTGELFF
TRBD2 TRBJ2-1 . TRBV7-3 TGTGCCAGCAGCCTCTCTAGCGGCACCTACAATGAGCAGTTCTTC CASSLSSGTYNEQFF
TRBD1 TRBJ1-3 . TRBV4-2 TGTGCCAGCAGCTTAGGACAGGGGGAAGGAAACACCATATATTTT CASSLGQGEGNTIYF
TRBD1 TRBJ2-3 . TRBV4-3 TGCGCCAGCAGCCAAGGTACAGGGGGGGATACGCAGTATTTT CASSQGTGGDTQYF
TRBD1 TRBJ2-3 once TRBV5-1 TGCGCCAGCAGCTTTGTACCGGGACAGGTCACAGATACGCAGTATTTT CASSFVPGQVTDTQYF
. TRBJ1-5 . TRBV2 TGTGCCAGCACTGAGGGGTTTGGGGGTGGCCAGCCCCAGCATTTT CASTEGFGGGQPQHF
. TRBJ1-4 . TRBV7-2 TGTGCCAGCAGCTTTCGAGGGGTGTTGGCTAATGAAAAACTGTTTTTT CASSFRGVLANEKLFF
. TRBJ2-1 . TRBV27 TGTGCCAGCAGTTTAGGCACCACAAGCCCCTACAATGAGCAGTTCTTC CASSLGTTSPYNEQFF
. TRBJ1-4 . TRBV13 TGTGCCAGCAGCTCCCTGGGGGATAGAGGGGGTGAAAAACTGTTTTTT CASSSLGDRGGEKLFF
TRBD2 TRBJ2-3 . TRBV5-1 TGCGCCAGCAGACAGGGACTAGCGGGAGGCTCGAGCACAGATACGCAGTATTTT CASRQGLAGGSSTDTQYF
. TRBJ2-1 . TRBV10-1 TGCGCCAGTCCCGGATCCTACAATGAGCAGTTCTTC CASPGSYNEQFF
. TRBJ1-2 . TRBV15 TGTGCCACCAGCAGAGATCGTGAAGGGGTTAACTATGGCTACACCTTC CATSRDREGVNYGYTF
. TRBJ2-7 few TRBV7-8 TGTGCCAGCAGCTTTAACACGGGAAAGGAGCAGTACTTC CASSFNTGKEQYF
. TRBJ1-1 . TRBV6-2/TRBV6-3 TGTGCCAGCAGTTTCCCCGGGTCGAACACTGAAGCTTTCTTT CASSFPGSNTEAFF
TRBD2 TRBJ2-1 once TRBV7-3 TGTGCCAGCAGCCACGGGACTAGCGGGAGCTATGAGCAGTTCTTC CASSHGTSGSYEQFF
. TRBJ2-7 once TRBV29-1 TGCAGCGTTGAAGGTAAGGGCCCGGCCGCCTACGAGCAGTACTTC CSVEGKGPAAYEQYF
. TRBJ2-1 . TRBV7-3 TGTGCCAGCAGCTTAGAGGCGTACAATGAGCAGTTCTTC CASSLEAYNEQFF
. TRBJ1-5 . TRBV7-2 TGTGCCAGCAGCTCCCCCCGGCTCAATAGCAATCAGCCCCAGCATTTT CASSSPRLNSNQPQHF
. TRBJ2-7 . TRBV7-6 TGTGCCAGCAGCTTTGGACAGTACCCTCTCGAGCAGTACTTC CASSFGQYPLEQYF
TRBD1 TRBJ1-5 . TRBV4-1 TGCGCCAGCAGCCTCCAGGGGGCAGGTCAGCCCCAGCATTTT CASSLQGAGQPQHF
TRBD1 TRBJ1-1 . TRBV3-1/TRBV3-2 TGTGCCAGCAGCCAGCCCGGGACAGACACTGAAGCTTTCTTT CASSQPGTDTEAFF
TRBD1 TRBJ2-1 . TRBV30 TGTGCCTGGAGTATACAGGGGGCAGGTGAGCAGTTCTTC CAWSIQGAGEQFF
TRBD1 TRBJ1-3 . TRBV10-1 TGCGCCAGCAGTGTTCCGGGACAGGGGGCAGTTGGAAACACCATATATTTT CASSVPGQGAVGNTIYF
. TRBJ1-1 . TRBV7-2 TGTGCCAGCAGCTTAGGAGGCAGCTTCGGGAGGACTGAAGCTTTCTTT CASSLGGSFGRTEAFF
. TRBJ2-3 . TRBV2 TGTGCCAGCACGGCTCTCACAGATACGCAGTATTTT CASTALTDTQYF
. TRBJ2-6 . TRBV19 TGTGCCAGTAGTAAGGGACTCTACTCTGGGGCCAACGTCCTGACTTTC CASSKGLYSGANVLTF
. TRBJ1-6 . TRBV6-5 TGTGCCAGCCTGGACAGCTCCTATAATTCACCCCTCCACTTT CASLDSSYNSPLHF
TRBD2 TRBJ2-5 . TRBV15 TGTGCCACCAGCAGAGGTGCGGGAGGATACCAGGAGACCCAGTACTTC CATSRGAGGYQETQYF
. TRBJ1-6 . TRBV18 TGTGCCAGCTCGCCTGGGGGGAAGGAATCACCCCTCCACTTT CASSPGGKESPLHF
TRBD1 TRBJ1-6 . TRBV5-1 TGCGCCAGCAGCTTGGAGGACAGGCTTTATTCACCCCTCCACTTT CASSLEDRLYSPLHF
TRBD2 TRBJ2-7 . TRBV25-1 TGTGCCAGCAGTGCAAGGACTAGTCCCTACGAGCAGTACTTC CASSARTSPYEQYF
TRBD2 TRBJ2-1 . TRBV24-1 TGTGCCACCAGTAGCCGTAGCGGGGGGCGCTCCTACAATGAGCAGTTCTTC CATSSRSGGRSYNEQFF
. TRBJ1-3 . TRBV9 TGTGCCAGCAGCGTAGACAGATCCTACTCTGGAAACACCATATATTTT CASSVDRSYSGNTIYF
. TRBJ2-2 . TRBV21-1 TGTGCCAGCAGCAAAGCGCTTTTAGGGACGGGATACACCGGGGAGCTGTTTTTT CASSKALLGTGYTGELFF
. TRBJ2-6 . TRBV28 TGTGCCAGCAGTTTACCAGGGTTCGGGCCTGGGGCCAACGTCCTGACTTTC CASSLPGFGPGANVLTF
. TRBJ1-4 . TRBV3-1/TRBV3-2 TGTGCCAGCAGCCAGAGTCGGGGGGTTAATGAAAAACTGTTTTTT CASSQSRGVNEKLFF
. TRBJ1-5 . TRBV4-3 TGCGCCAGCAGCCACCGCTGGTCCTTGGATCAGCCCCAGCATTTT CASSHRWSLDQPQHF
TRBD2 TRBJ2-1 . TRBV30 TGTGCCTGGAGTGCCGGGACTAGCACCTACAATGAGCAGTTCTTC CAWSAGTSTYNEQFF
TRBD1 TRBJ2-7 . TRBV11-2 TGTGCCAGCAGCTTAGATCGGGTGCAGGGGGCTTACGAGCAGTACTTC CASSLDRVQGAYEQYF
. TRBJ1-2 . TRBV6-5 TGTGCCAGCAGATCCCAAGGGCGAGCTAACTATGGCTACACCTTC CASRSQGRANYGYTF